A single sample is the source of the 14 T cell receptor beta chains below, sequenced in a study of identical twins. TCRdb called the 5' RACE reads again in MiXCR, with one record for every CDR3 protein. Of about 100,000 distinct CDR3 sequences in the sample, about 6% were seen once. Material: memory T cells sorted from blood. The receptors come from a woman aged 45-65 years in good health.

Ten or more counts support this clonotype. The chain uses TRBV6-2 or TRBV6-3 and TRBJ2-7; D call uncertain. The CDR3 totals 12 residues. Germline CDR1 and CDR2: MNHEY and SVGEGT. V lost 2 bases and J 3 bases, leaving 5 bases between the germline ends. Written as DNA, the CDR3 is TGTGCCAGCAGTTACGACCGCTACGAGCAGTACTTC. Protein product: CASSYDRYEQYF.

The table lists this clonotype with many counts. V gene TRBV27 combines with J gene TRBJ1-1; D gene uncertain. This CDR3 has 16 residues. V lost 6 bases, J lost 1 base, and 18 bases lay in between. Germline loops: CDR1 MNHEY, CDR2 SMNVEV (reference sequence). CDR3 nucleotide sequence: TGTGCCAGCAGCACGGTCGGACTCTCTTGGAACACTGAAGCTTTCTTT. Translated, it gives CASSTVGLSWNTEAFF.

The chain employs TRBV6-4 and TRBJ1-1, with D unclear. CDR1 is MRHNA and CDR2 is SNTAGT in the germline V gene. The CDR3 is 12 amino acids. V lost 0 bases and J 10 bases, leaving 9 bases between the germline ends. The CDR3 protein is CASSDSAALAFF. The CDR3 nucleotides read TGTGCCAGCAGTGACTCGGCAGCCCTAGCTTTCTTT.

V gene TRBV24-1 combines with J gene TRBJ2-1; D may correspond to TRBD1 or TRBD2 (7 bases each). This CDR3 is 16 amino acids long. Germline assignment: CDR1 KGHDR and CDR2 SFDVKD. V was pared by 2 bases and J by 7 bases, with 17 bases between. The CDR3, as DNA: TGTGCCACCAGTGATTCAGGGGGGGCGCTCGGGAATGAGCAGTTCTTC. This translates into CATSDSGGALGNEQFF.

This clonotype was counted many times. The CDR3: CAISFGIEDQETQYF. In nucleotides, the CDR3 is TGTGCCATCAGTTTTGGAATAGAGGACCAAGAGACCCAGTACTTC. V is TRBV10-3 and J is TRBJ2-5; D is ambiguous. Germline CDR1 ENHRY, CDR2 SYGVKD. The CDR3 loop spans 15 amino acids. The V and J ends lost 5 bases and 0 bases respectively, with 13 bases between them.

The genes are TRBV20-1 and TRBJ2-7; weak D call: TRBD2 (5 bases). V lost 0 bases and J lost 3, with 12 bases in between. The CDR3 has 14 residues. CDR1 DFQATT and CDR2 SNEGSKA come from the germline V gene (reference sequence). In DNA form, the CDR3 reads TGCAGTGCTAGAGATCAGGAGGTAGACTACGAGCAGTACTTC. It specifies CSARDQEVDYEQYF.

Ten or more counts support this clonotype. The chain has TRBV20-1 and TRBJ2-2, with 13 bases fitting TRBD2. This CDR3 contains 15 residues. Looked up from germline, CDR1 is DFQATT and CDR2 is SNEGSKA (reference sequence). Trimming took 3 bases from V and 7 from J; bases not matched to a gene: 5. CDR3 amino acids: CSASPTSGRVGELFF. CDR3 bases: TGCAGTGCTAGCCCCACTAGCGGGAGGGTCGGGGAGCTGTTTTTT.

This clonotype was seen ten or more times. This rearrangement joins TRBV6-2 or TRBV6-3 to TRBJ2-6; no firm D call. Trimming removed 7 bases at V and 0 bases at J, with 10 bases between. The CDR3 loop spans 15 amino acids. From germline, CDR1 is MNHEY and CDR2 SVGEGT. CDR3 loop: CASIRDPSGANVLTF. The CDR3 DNA reads TGTGCCAGCATAAGAGACCCCTCTGGGGCCAACGTCCTGACTTTC.

This clonotype came up many times. CDR3 coding DNA: TGTGCCAGTATGACGGCGAACTACGAGCAGTACTTC. As protein: CASMTANYEQYF. The J gene is TRBJ2-7, the V gene TRBV19; unclear D gene. The ends were cut back, 7 bases at V and 3 bases at J, with 10 bases in the middle. The germline V gene has CDR1 LNHDA and CDR2 SQIVND (reference sequence). This CDR3 has 12 amino acids.

This clonotype came up a few times. CDR3 region: CASSSGSGRTYEQYF. For the CDR3, the DNA is TGCGCCAGCAGCTCGGGGTCCGGGAGGACCTACGAGCAGTACTTC. The gene calls are TRBV5-1 and TRBJ2-7; 7 bases match TRBD2. The CDR3 spans 15 residues. Looked up from germline, CDR1 is SGHRS and CDR2 is YFSETQ. J was trimmed by 2 bases and V by 3 bases; bases with no gene match: 8. Based on the CDR3 plus reference TRBV5-1 and TRBJ2-7, the full variable domain is KAGVTQTPRYLIKTRGQQVTLSCSPISGHRSVSWYQQTPGQGLQFLFEYFSETQRNKGNFPGRFSGRQFSNSRSEMNVSTLELGDSALYLCASSSGSGRTYEQYFGPGTRLTVT.

This clonotype appeared many times. This rearrangement joins TRBV27 to TRBJ1-2; weak D call: TRBD1 (5 bases). The CDR3 extends over 15 amino acids. Trimming stripped 3 bases from V and 6 bases from J, with 17 bases between. The germline V gene has CDR1 MNHEY and CDR2 SMNVEV (reference sequence). The CDR3 is CASSLTRGLLNGYTF. Written as DNA, the CDR3 is TGTGCCAGCAGTTTGACGCGGGGGTTGTTGAATGGCTACACCTTC.

The chain combines TRBV24-1 with TRBJ2-6; the D is unclear. CDR3 size: 15 residues. From germline, CDR1 is KGHDR and CDR2 SFDVKD. V lost 3 bases and J lost 2, with 7 bases in between. The CDR3 is CATSDISAGANVLTF. CDR3 sequence (DNA): TGTGCCACCAGTGATATCTCGGCTGGGGCCAACGTCCTGACTTTC.

This clonotype was counted many times. The limits of the CDR3 on the DNA are not certain, so only TCRdb's listed CDR3 is given. The rearrangement uses TRBV21-1 and TRBJ1-1; TRBD1 reflects the table's D call only, with no check against the DNA. TRBV21-1 is classified as a pseudogene. The CDR3 contains 18 residues when both ends are counted. The CDR3 is CASSRGVGGGAFLTEAFF.

This clonotype occurred a few times. The V and J genes are TRBV28 and TRBJ2-1; D remains unclear. Germline V gene lookup returns CDR1 MDHEN and CDR2 SYDVKM. Trimming removed 1 base at V and 4 bases at J, with 11 bases between. This CDR3 is built from 15 residues. CDR3: CASSLLDGLYNEQFF. The CDR3 nucleotides are TGTGCCAGCAGTTTATTAGACGGGCTTTACAATGAGCAGTTCTTC.